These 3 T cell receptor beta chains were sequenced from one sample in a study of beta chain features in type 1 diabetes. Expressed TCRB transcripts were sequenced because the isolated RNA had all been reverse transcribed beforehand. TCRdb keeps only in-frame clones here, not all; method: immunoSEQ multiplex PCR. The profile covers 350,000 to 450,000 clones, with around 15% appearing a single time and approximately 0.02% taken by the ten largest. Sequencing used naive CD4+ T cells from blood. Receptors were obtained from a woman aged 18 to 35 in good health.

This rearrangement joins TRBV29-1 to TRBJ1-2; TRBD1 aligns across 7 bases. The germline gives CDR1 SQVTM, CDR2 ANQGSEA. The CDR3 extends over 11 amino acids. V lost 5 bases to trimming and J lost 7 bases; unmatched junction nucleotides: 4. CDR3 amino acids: CSVLRQGGYTF. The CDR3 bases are TGCAGCGTTCTCAGACAGGGTGGCTACACCTTC.

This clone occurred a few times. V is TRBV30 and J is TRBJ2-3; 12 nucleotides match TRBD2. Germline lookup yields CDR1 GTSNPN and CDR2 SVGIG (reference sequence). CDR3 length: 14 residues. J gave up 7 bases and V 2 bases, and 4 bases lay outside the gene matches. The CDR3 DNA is TGTGCCTGGAGTCTAGCGGGAGGGCCGAATACGCAGTATTTT. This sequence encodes CAWSLAGGPNTQYF.

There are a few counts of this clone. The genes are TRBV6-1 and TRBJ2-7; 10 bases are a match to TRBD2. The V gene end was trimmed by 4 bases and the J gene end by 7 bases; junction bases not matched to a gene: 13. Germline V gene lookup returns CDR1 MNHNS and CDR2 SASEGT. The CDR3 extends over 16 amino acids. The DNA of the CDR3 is TGTGCCAGCAGTGGGCTAGCGGGAGTATCGAGAGGAGAGCAGTACTTC. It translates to CASSGLAGVSRGEQYF.